This is a list of T cell receptor beta chains from one sample in a study of blood T cell repertoires in COVID-19. The data were produced by immunoSEQ multiplex PCR, yet TCRdb's version contains in-frame clones alone and is incomplete. The sample yields around 59,000 clones, around 80% seen once. The sequencing input was peripheral blood. The source is an elderly man with acute or convalescent COVID-19. The CDR3 runs from the conserved cysteine through the conserved F or W. D genes are given only for firm matches. The size entry is marked missing in some rows and otherwise reads once, few, many or a size class.

CASSLGGLAAQETQYF TGCGCCAGCAGCTTGGGAGGGCTAGCGGCTCAAGAGACCCAGTACTTC - TRBJ2-5 TRBD2 TRBV5-1
CASSPPGQGITQHF TGTGCCAGTAGTCCCCCGGGACAGGGAATAACCCAGCATTTT - TRBJ1-5 TRBD1 TRBV19
CASSEAHTGISTDTQYF TGTGCCAGCAGTGAAGCGCACACAGGGATAAGCACAGATACGCAGTATTTT - TRBJ2-3 - TRBV6-1
CASSPRPLQTNYGYTF TGTGCCAGCAGCCCACGCCCGCTACAGACTAACTATGGCTACACCTTC - TRBJ1-2 - TRBV7-2
CASSPGPTRVGGTQYF TGTGCCAGCAGCCCGGGACCCACACGAGTCGGGGGTACGCAGTATTTT - TRBJ2-3 - TRBV7-9
CASSLRSDTEAFF TGTGCCAGCAGCTTAAGGAGTGACACTGAAGCTTTCTTT - TRBJ1-1 - TRBV5-4
CATSPGSQGNEQYF TGTGCCACCTCGCCTGGATCACAGGGAAACGAGCAGTACTTC - TRBJ2-7 - TRBV6-5
CASSEGTGINEQFF TGCGCCAGCAGCGAGGGGACAGGGATCAATGAGCAGTTCTTC - TRBJ2-1 TRBD1 TRBV5-1
CASSSPGQGFYEQYF TGTGCCAGCTCATCGCCGGGACAGGGGTTTTACGAGCAGTACTTC - TRBJ2-7 TRBD1 TRBV18
CSASSASSYGYTF TGCAGTGCTAGTTCAGCGTCTAGCTATGGCTACACCTTC - TRBJ1-2 - TRBV20-1
CASSLGGGRAHEQYF TGTGCCAGCAGCTTGGGGGGGGGAAGGGCCCACGAGCAGTACTTC - TRBJ2-7 TRBD2 TRBV5-4
CASSPGQGQGYGYTF TGTGCCAGCTCACCCGGACAGGGTCAGGGCTATGGCTACACCTTC few TRBJ1-2 TRBD1 TRBV18
CASSAEWEGNTEAFF TGTGCCAGCAGCGCGGAGTGGGAGGGGAACACTGAAGCTTTCTTT - TRBJ1-1 - TRBV9
CASSFYRSTGELFF TGTGCCAGCAGCTTTTACAGGAGCACCGGGGAGCTGTTTTTT - TRBJ2-2 - TRBV11-3
CASSQGLAGTTNEKLFF TGCGCCAGCAGCCAGGGGTTGGCAGGGACAACTAATGAAAAACTGTTTTTT - TRBJ1-4 - TRBV4-1
CASSLGSGGSSYEQYF TGTGCCAGCAGCTTAGGGTCTGGCGGTAGCTCCTACGAGCAGTACTTC - TRBJ2-7 - TRBV7-8
CASSAGFVGYTF TGTGCCAGCAGTGCGGGGTTCGTTGGCTACACCTTC - TRBJ1-2 - TRBV12-3/TRBV12-4
CASSIVGVRGQETQYF TGTGCCAGTAGTATAGTTGGTGTAAGGGGCCAGGAGACCCAGTACTTC - TRBJ2-5 - TRBV19
CASSARSNGLAGIIGNEQFF TGTGCCAGCAGCGCCCGTTCAAATGGACTAGCGGGAATCATAGGGAATGAGCAGTTCTTC - TRBJ2-1 TRBD2 TRBV9
CASSHQTGQSEAFF TGTGCCAGCAGTCACCAAACCGGACAGAGTGAAGCTTTCTTT - TRBJ1-1 - TRBV6-2/TRBV6-3
CASSQDPDMGAFF TGTGCCAGCAGCCAAGACCCGGACATGGGAGCTTTCTTT - TRBJ1-1 - TRBV4-2
CATSDETSGRGDEQFF TGTGCCACCAGTGACGAAACTAGCGGGAGGGGCGATGAGCAGTTCTTC few TRBJ2-1 TRBD2 TRBV24-1
CASSEGQEAFF TGTGCCAGCAGCGAAGGACAGGAAGCTTTCTTT - TRBJ1-1 - TRBV5-6
CASSQDSGVGYTF TGTGCCAGCAGCCAAGATTCGGGGGTTGGCTACACCTTC few TRBJ1-2 - TRBV3-1/TRBV3-2
CASRDRVETYTF TGTGCCAGCAGGGACAGGGTAGAAACCTACACCTTC many TRBJ1-2 TRBD1 TRBV6-5
CAGATGSEQYF TGTGCCGGGGCGACAGGGTCGGAGCAGTACTTC once TRBJ2-7 - TRBV21-1
CATSDPGQGNQPQHF TGTGCCACCAGTGATCCGGGACAGGGCAATCAGCCCCAGCATTTT - TRBJ1-5 TRBD1 TRBV24-1
CSGVAKETQYF TGCAGTGGGGTAGCTAAAGAGACCCAGTACTTC - TRBJ2-5 - TRBV20-1
CASPPGLAGGASENEQFF TGCGCCAGCCCCCCCGGGCTAGCGGGGGGGGCATCAGAGAATGAGCAGTTCTTC - TRBJ2-1 TRBD2 TRBV5-1
CASSGQGGEQYF TGCGCCAGCAGTGGGCAGGGCGGCGAGCAGTACTTC - TRBJ2-7 - TRBV10-2
CASSYSGSEQFF TGTGCCAGCAGTTATTCAGGGTCTGAGCAGTTCTTC few TRBJ2-1 - TRBV6-5
CASSLGINRNTEAFF TGTGCCAGCAGCTTGGGGATAAACAGAAACACTGAAGCTTTCTTT - TRBJ1-1 - TRBV5-8
CASSKVQGPYEQYF TGTGCCAGCAGTAAGGTACAGGGCCCCTACGAGCAGTACTTC - TRBJ2-7 - TRBV2
CASSLLPSGTGELFF TGTGCCAGCAGCTTACTACCATCTGGCACCGGGGAGCTGTTTTTT - TRBJ2-2 - TRBV7-3
CASRSQGASEGYTF TGCGCCAGCAGATCCCAGGGGGCGTCGGAGGGCTACACCTTC few TRBJ1-2 TRBD1 TRBV5-1
CVSSQDSGYNSPLHF TGTGTCAGCAGCCAAGATTCGGGGTATAATTCACCCCTCCACTTT - TRBJ1-6 - TRBV3-1/TRBV3-2
CASRNRENTEAFF TGTGCCAGCAGAAACAGGGAGAACACTGAAGCTTTCTTT once TRBJ1-1 - TRBV12-3/TRBV12-4
CASSQTTGDSPLHF TGCGCCAGCAGCCAAACAACAGGGGATTCACCCCTCCACTTT - TRBJ1-6 TRBD1 TRBV5-1
CASSQDVAGFDYGYTF TGCGCCAGCAGCCAAGACGTCGCAGGGTTCGACTATGGCTACACCTTC - TRBJ1-2 - TRBV4-1
CAWSVSRRTNQPQHF TGTGCCTGGAGTGTATCCAGACGGACAAATCAGCCCCAGCATTTT few TRBJ1-5 - TRBV30
CASSLVGTGYQNTGELFF TGTGCCAGCAGCCTAGTTGGGACAGGGTACCAGAACACCGGGGAGCTGTTTTTT - TRBJ2-2 TRBD1 TRBV27
CASSSGTGTYEQYF TGTGCCAGCAGCTCGGGGACAGGGACCTACGAGCAGTACTTC many TRBJ2-7 TRBD1 TRBV28
CATSRRGGLAEYEQYF TGTGCCACCAGCCGGAGGGGGGGGCTAGCGGAATACGAGCAGTACTTC - TRBJ2-7 - TRBV15
CASSPWAGGGTDTQYF TGTGCCAGCAGCCCCTGGGCGGGAGGCGGCACAGATACGCAGTATTTT - TRBJ2-3 TRBD2 TRBV9
CASSERGYGYTF TGTGCCAGCAGTGAAAGAGGGTACGGCTACACCTTC - TRBJ1-2 - TRBV2
CASSTTGRNTGELFF TGTGCCAGCAGCACTACAGGGAGAAACACCGGGGAGCTGTTTTTT - TRBJ2-2 - TRBV5-5
CASSLGNTIYF TGTGCCAGCAGTCTCGGAAACACCATATATTTT - TRBJ1-3 - TRBV28
CASRPGTGVYEQYF TGCGCCAGCAGGCCCGGGACAGGGGTCTACGAGCAGTACTTC - TRBJ2-7 TRBD1 TRBV10-2
CASRKTGYETQYF TGTGCCAGCAGGAAAACAGGGTACGAGACCCAGTACTTC - TRBJ2-5 - TRBV5-5
CASSQSNRGDREVNGRANVLTF TGCGCCAGCAGTCAATCGAATAGGGGGGACAGGGAAGTAAATGGGAGGGCCAACGTCCTGACTTTC - TRBJ2-6 TRBD1 TRBV23-1
CASSTTGLPTNEQFF TGTGCCAGTAGTACGACGGGACTACCTACCAATGAGCAGTTCTTC - TRBJ2-1 TRBD2 TRBV19
CASSLSAGFYEKLFF TGTGCCAGCAGCTTATCGGCAGGGTTTTATGAAAAACTGTTTTTT - TRBJ1-4 - TRBV7-9